This TCR beta chain was sequenced for a study of PD-L1 blockade in urothelial cancer. Study background: Investigators checked blood 3 weeks (second dose) and 6 weeks after treatment start. Median T cell yield from blood was 120,000 to 150,000.

Time point in this sample: pretreatment peripheral blood. Patients each gave 1 to 8 samples, pretreatment and on-treatment. CDR1 and CDR2 from the germline V gene are LGHNA and YNFKEQ. CDR3 length equals 19 residues. V shed 4 bases and J 0 bases; nucleotides not matched to a gene: 14. This table comes from immunoSEQ multiplex PCR, and its TCRdb copy is limited to in-frame clones, with some not included. The sample includes 45,000 to 60,000 clones, approximately 85% of them seen just once. This sequence was found in a man aged 45-65 years with urothelial cancer. V gene TRBV4-2 combines with J gene TRBJ2-2, with TRBD1 identical over 7 bases. Material: PBMCs, obtained around atezolizumab (anti-PD-L1) treatment. The CDR3 DNA sequence: TGTGCCAGCAGCCGCGCCCGACCGGGACAGATTTCGAACACCGGGGAGCTGTTTTTT. Its translation is CASSRARPGQISNTGELFF.